Below, 7 T cell receptor beta chains from the same sample are listed, as sequenced in a study of blood T cell repertoires in COVID-19 (dated by TCRdb to the early 2020s). The protocol used for the library was the immunoSEQ multiplex PCR assay. TCRdb mirrors the immuneACCESS table, restricted to in-frame sequences. Some clones are absent from its copies; in checked studies, under half trace to an unresolved V gene, and the reason for the others is unknown. The sample profile shows roughly 250,000 clones; about 93% of them were found once. Together, the top ten hold 1.5% to 2% of the sample. Sequencing was done on a sample of PBMCs or T cells enriched from blood (not recorded which). These receptors all stem from a woman under 30 who had recovered from COVID-19.

Here the CDR3 reads CASSWGERPLAEAFF. In DNA form, the CDR3 reads TGTGCCAGCAGCTGGGGGGAAAGGCCGTTAGCTGAAGCTTTCTTT. The genes are TRBV5-6 and TRBJ1-1, with D perhaps matching TRBD1 (5 bases). CDR1 is SGHDT, CDR2 YYEEEE, per germline. This CDR3 contains 15 residues. V lost 3 bases and J 6 bases, leaving 18 bases between the germline ends.

Turning to this clone: Within the sample, other DNA sequences also encode this same CDR3. V is TRBV28 and J is TRBJ1-4; 10 nucleotides align to TRBD1. CDR1 is MDHEN, CDR2 SYDVKM, per germline. The CDR3 has 15 amino acids. The trim removed 4 bases at V and 7 bases at J, leaving 6 bases unmatched. CDR3 protein: CASSSPGQGSEKLFF. The CDR3 DNA follows: TGTGCCAGCAGTTCTCCGGGACAGGGGTCTGAAAAACTGTTTTTT.

A single count supports this clone. The V call is TRBV11-2, the J call TRBJ1-2; D is unresolved. Germline V lookup: CDR1 SGHAT, CDR2 FQNNGV. The germline V and J ends were trimmed by 5 bases and 4 bases, with 11 bases remaining between them. The CDR3 spans 13 residues. The CDR3 sequence is CASSLGRVYGYTF. CDR3 in DNA: TGTGCCAGCAGCCTCGGGAGAGTCTATGGCTACACCTTC. Looking up the rest from reference TRBV11-2 and TRBJ1-2 gives the full variable domain: EAGVAQSPRYKIIEKRQSVAFWCNPISGHATLYWYQQILGQGPKLLIQFQNNGVVDDSQLPKDRFSAERLKGVDSTLKIQPAKLEDSAVYLCASSLGRVYGYTFGSGTRLTVV.

The V call is TRBV19, the J call TRBJ1-5, with D perhaps matching TRBD1 (5 bases). Trimming removed 2 bases at V and 0 bases at J, with 11 bases between. Germline CDR1 and CDR2: LNHDA and SQIVND (reference sequence). This CDR3 contains 16 residues. The CDR3 spells CASSIQGTYSNQPQHF. The CDR3 DNA sequence: TGTGCCAGTAGTATACAGGGAACCTATAGCAATCAGCCCCAGCATTTT.

The chain couples TRBV6-6 to TRBJ2-7, with 10 bases aligning to TRBD2. Germline trimming cut 4 bases from V and 3 bases from J; bases unmatched to any gene: 6. Per germline, CDR1 MNHNY and CDR2 SVGAGI (reference sequence). The CDR3 runs 15 residues. CDR3 sequence: CASSSPGLAVYEQYF. For the CDR3, the DNA is TGTGCCAGCAGTTCCCCCGGACTAGCGGTCTACGAGCAGTACTTC.

The genes are TRBV11-2 and TRBJ2-2, with 11 positions matching TRBD2. Looked up from germline, CDR1 is SGHAT and CDR2 is FQNNGV. With 5 bases clipped from V and 6 bases from J, the junction kept 8 bases outside the gene matches. CDR3 length: 16 residues. The CDR3: CASSPYLSGGAGELFF. DNA of the CDR3: TGTGCCAGCAGCCCCTACCTTAGCGGGGGGGCCGGGGAGCTGTTTTTT.

The chain couples TRBV7-3 to TRBJ2-3, with TRBD1 matching 7 bases. With 5 bases clipped from V and 0 bases from J, the junction kept 11 bases outside the gene matches. CDR1 is SGHTA and CDR2 is FQGTGA in the germline V gene. This CDR3 comprises 17 residues. The CDR3 nucleotides read TGTGCCAGCAGCACTACCGCCCGGGACAGCAGCACAGATACGCAGTATTTT. It codes for CASSTTARDSSTDTQYF.